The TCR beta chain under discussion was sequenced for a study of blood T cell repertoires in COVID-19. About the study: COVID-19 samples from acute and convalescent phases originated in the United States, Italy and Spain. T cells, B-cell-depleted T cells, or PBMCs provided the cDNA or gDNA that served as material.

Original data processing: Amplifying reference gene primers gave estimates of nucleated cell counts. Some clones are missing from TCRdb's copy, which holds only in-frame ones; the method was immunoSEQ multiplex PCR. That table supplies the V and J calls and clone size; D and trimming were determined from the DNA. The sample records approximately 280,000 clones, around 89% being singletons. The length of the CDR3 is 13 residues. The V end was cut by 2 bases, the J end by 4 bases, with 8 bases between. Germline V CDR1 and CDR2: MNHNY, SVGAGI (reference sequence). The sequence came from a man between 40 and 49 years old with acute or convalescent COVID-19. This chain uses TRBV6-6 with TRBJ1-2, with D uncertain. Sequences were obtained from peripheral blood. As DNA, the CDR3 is TGTGCCAGCAGTTACGAGGGTACCTATGGCTACACCTTC. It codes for CASSYEGTYGYTF.